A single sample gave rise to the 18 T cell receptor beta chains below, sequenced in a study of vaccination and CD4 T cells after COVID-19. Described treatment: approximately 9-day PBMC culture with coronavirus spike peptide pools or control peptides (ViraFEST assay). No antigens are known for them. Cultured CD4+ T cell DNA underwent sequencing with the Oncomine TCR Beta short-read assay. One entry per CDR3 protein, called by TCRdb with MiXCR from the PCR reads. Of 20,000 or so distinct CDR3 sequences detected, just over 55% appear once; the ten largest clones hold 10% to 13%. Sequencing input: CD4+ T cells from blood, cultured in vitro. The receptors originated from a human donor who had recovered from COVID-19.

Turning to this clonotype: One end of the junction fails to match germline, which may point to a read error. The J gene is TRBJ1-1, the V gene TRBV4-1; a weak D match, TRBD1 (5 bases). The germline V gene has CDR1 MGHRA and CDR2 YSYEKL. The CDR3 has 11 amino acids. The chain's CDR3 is CASSQERDRAF. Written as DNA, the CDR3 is TGCGCCAGCAGCCAAGAACGAGACAGAGCTTTT.

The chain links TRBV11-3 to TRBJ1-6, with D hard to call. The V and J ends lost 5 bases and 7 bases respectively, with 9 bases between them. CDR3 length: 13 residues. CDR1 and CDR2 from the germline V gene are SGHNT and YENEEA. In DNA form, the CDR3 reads TGTGCCAGCAGCCCCAACCTCAATTCACCCCTCCACTTT. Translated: CASSPNLNSPLHF.

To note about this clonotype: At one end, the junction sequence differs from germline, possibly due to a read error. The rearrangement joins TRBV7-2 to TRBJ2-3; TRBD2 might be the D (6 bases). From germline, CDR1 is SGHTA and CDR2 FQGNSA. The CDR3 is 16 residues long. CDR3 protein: CASSIALGGSTDTQYF. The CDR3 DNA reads TGTGCCAGCAGCATAGCCCTTGGGGGGAGCACAGATACGCAGTATTTT.

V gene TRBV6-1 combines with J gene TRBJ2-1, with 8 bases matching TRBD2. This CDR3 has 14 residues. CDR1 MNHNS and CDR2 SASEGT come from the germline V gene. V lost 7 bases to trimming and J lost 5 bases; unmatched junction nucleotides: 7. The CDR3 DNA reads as TGTGCCAGCACGCAGCAGCGGGGGAACAATGAGCAGTTCTTC. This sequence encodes CASTQQRGNNEQFF.

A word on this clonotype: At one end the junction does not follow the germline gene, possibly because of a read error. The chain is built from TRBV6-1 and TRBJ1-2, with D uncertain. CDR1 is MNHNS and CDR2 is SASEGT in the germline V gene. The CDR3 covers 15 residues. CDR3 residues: CAISESRELSYGYTF. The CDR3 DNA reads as TGTGCCATCAGTGAGTCAAGGGAATTAAGTTATGGCTACACCTTT.

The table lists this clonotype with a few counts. CDR3 residues: CSASKFQEAGRFF. CDR3 DNA sequence: TGCAGTGCTTCAAAGTTTCAGGAGGCAGGGAGGTTCTTC. The chain combines TRBV20-1 with TRBJ2-1; D is perhaps TRBD1 or TRBD2 (5 bases each). The CDR3 has 13 amino acids. Germline CDR1 DFQATT, CDR2 SNEGSKA (reference sequence). Trimming removed 5 bases from V and 15 bases from J, with 23 bases in between.

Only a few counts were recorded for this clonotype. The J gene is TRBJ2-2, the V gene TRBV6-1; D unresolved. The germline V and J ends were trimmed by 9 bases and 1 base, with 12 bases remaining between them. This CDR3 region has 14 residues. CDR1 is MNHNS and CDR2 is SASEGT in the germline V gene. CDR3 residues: CASRRKGNTGELFF. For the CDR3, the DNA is TGTGCCAGTAGGCGGAAGGGGAACACCGGGGAGCTGTTTTTT.

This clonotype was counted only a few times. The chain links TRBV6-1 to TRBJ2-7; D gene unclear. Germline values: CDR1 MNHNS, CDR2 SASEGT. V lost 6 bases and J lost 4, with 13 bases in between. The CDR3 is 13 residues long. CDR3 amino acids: CASRGDARYEQYF. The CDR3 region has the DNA TGTGCCAGCAGAGGCGATGCGAGGTACGAGCAGTACTTC.

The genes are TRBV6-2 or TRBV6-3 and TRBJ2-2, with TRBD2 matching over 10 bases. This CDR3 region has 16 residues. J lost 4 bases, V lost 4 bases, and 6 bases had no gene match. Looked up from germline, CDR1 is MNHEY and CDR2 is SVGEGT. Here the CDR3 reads CASSWSGGAGTGELFF. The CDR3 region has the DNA TGTGCCAGCAGTTGGAGCGGGGGGGCCGGCACCGGGGAGCTGTTTTTT.

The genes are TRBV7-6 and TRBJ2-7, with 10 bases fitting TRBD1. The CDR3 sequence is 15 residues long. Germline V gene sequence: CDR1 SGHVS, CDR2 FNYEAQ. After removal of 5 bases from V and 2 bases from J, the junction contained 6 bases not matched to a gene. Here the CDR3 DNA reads TGTGCCAGCAGCCTTCTGGGACAGGGGCCCTACGAGCAGTACTTC. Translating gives CASSLLGQGPYEQYF. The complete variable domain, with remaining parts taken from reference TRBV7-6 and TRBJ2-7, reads GAGVSQSPRYKVTKRGQDVALRCDPISGHVSLYWYRQALGQGPEFLTYFNYEAQQDKSGLPNDRFSAERPEGSISTLTIQRTEQRDSAMYRCASSLLGQGPYEQYFGPGTRLTVT.

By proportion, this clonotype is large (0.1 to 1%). CDR3 DNA: TGTGCCAGCAGCCGCCAATTGGGAGCCACAGATACGCAGTATTTT. Translation gives CASSRQLGATDTQYF. The rearrangement links TRBV14 to TRBJ2-3, with D perhaps TRBD2 (5 bases). The ends were cut back, 4 bases at V and 2 bases at J, with 13 bases in the middle. Germline values: CDR1 SGHDN, CDR2 FVKESK. The CDR3 totals 15 residues.

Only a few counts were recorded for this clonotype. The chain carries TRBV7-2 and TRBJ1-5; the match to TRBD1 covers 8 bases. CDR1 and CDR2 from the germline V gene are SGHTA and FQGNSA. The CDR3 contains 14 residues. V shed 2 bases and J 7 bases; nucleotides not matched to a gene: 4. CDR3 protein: CASSLTGGGQPQHF. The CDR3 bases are TGTGCCAGCAGCTTAACAGGGGGTGGGCAGCCCCAGCATTTT.

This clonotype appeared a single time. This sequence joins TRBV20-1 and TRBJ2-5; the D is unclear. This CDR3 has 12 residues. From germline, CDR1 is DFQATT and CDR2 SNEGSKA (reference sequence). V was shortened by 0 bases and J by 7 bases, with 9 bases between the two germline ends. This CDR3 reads CSARDSRWTQYF. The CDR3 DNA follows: TGCAGTGCTAGAGACTCGCGGTGGACCCAGTACTTC.

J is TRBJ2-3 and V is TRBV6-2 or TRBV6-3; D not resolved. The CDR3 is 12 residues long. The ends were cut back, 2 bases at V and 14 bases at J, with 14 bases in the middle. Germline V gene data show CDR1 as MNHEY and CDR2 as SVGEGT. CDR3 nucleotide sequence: TGTGCCAGCAGTTACACACAGATAAGGTGGTATTTT. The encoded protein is CASSYTQIRWYF.

CDR3 DNA: TGCAGTGCCCGAATGACAGGGCGCGGCTACACCTTC. Amino acid sequence: CSARMTGRGYTF. The chain recombines TRBV20-1 with TRBJ1-2; the match to TRBD1 covers 7 bases. The germline V gene encodes CDR1 DFQATT and CDR2 SNEGSKA (reference sequence). This CDR3 has 12 amino acids. With 6 bases clipped from V and 8 bases from J, the junction kept 9 bases outside the gene matches.

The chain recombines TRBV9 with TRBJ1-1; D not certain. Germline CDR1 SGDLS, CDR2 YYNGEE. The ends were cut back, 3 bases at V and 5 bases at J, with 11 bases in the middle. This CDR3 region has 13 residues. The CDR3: CASSAHDRTEAFF. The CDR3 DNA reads TGTGCCAGCAGCGCCCATGATCGAACTGAAGCTTTCTTT.

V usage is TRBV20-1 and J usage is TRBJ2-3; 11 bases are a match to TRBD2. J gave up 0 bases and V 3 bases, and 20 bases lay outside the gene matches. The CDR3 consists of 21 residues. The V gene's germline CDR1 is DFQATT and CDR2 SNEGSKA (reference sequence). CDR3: CSASPSGGSGRVGGSTDTQYF. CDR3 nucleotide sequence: TGCAGTGCTAGCCCCTCAGGGGGTAGCGGGAGGGTTGGAGGAAGCACAGATACGCAGTATTTT.

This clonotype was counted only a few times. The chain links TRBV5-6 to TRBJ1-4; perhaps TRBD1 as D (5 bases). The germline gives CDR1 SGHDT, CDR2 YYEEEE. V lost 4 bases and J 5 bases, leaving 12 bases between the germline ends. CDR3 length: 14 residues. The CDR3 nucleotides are TGTGCCAGCAGCCTGGGGCGTGCAAATGAAAAACTGTTTTTT. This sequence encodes CASSLGRANEKLFF.